The sequence of this TCR beta chain was determined in a study of CXCR3-negative and CXCR3-positive naive CD8 T cells. Findings and limits, study-wide: Comparison of naive cells showed more hydrophobic TRB CDR3s in CXCR3-positive than in CXCR3-negative naive cells. The authors found comparable surface CD5 between naive subsets and inferred TCR strength from TRB CDR3 properties. Cryopreservation partially lowered CXCR3 expression, so most assays used fresh PBMCs.

To note about this clonotype: Antigen unknown.

The method, 5' RACE with UMI labels, was used to prepare the TRB cDNA libraries. TCRdb re-called the 5' RACE reads and catalogs CDR3 proteins one per entry, DNA excluded. The table gives under 110,000 distinct CDR3 sequences; the top ten clones make up around 0.4% of it. Germline V lookup: CDR1 SQVTM, CDR2 ANQGSEA. The CDR3 has 13 amino acids. The receptor's source is a human donor in good health. Some clones in this sample may be carry-over from other donors' samples. This chain links TRBV29-1 with TRBJ2-7; TCRdb designates TRBD2, a call that cannot be tested without DNA. The sample taken for sequencing was naive CXCR3+ CD8+ T cells from blood. Specified subset: CD45RO-CCR7+CD27+CD95- naive CD8+ T cells expressing CXCR3 (TNR3+). CDR3 residues: CSVGEGVGYEQYF.